This T cell receptor (beta chain) was identified during a study of T cell responses to AZD1222 COVID-19 vaccine. Study outcomes and limitations: It was only a handful of AZD1222 recipients who were seropositive at baseline. Along spike, vaccine-associated CD4 TCRs were found throughout, with dominance at 160-218 and 743-854. White British ancestry dominated among donors, who included more females, and clonal diversity was possibly underestimated.

Second-dose intervals near 4 or 12 weeks were combined. CDR1 SGHRS and CDR2 YFSETQ come from the germline V gene. This CDR3 contains 16 residues. V lost 0 bases, J lost 6 bases, and 8 bases stayed unmatched. As regards this clone: What it binds is not known.

Assay: immunoSEQ multiplex PCR; the TCRdb copy retains only in-frame clones and omits some. Among about 160,000 clones listed, more than 85% were seen once. The sequence came from an adult who received the AZD1222 COVID-19 vaccine. V is TRBV5-1 and J is TRBJ1-4; 7 bases line up with TRBD1. The specimen was peripheral blood, collected 28 days after the second AZD1222 dose. The CDR3 loop is CASSLEGGRGDEKLFF. The CDR3 DNA is TGCGCCAGCAGCTTGGAAGGGGGCCGGGGCGATGAAAAACTGTTTTTT. Combining the CDR3 with reference TRBV5-1 and TRBJ1-4 gives the whole variable domain KAGVTQTPRYLIKTRGQQVTLSCSPISGHRSVSWYQQTPGQGLQFLFEYFSETQRNKGNFPGRFSGRQFSNSRSEMNVSTLELGDSALYLCASSLEGGRGDEKLFFGSGTQLSVL.